A single sample is the source of the 13 T cell receptor beta chains below, sequenced in a study of blood T cell repertoires in COVID-19. Repertoires were generated with immunoSEQ multiplex PCR, while TCRdb's copy carries only in-frame clones and drops some. Seen here are under 300,000 clones, roughly 85% observed once, and the top ten hold under 2.5%. Sequenced: PBMCs or T cells enriched from blood (not recorded which). These receptor sequences come from a woman aged 45-65 years who had recovered from COVID-19.

The chain uses TRBV4-1 and TRBJ1-1; D gene ambiguous. Per germline, CDR1 MGHRA and CDR2 YSYEKL. The V end lost 0 bases, the J end lost 5 bases, and 10 bases lay between the germline ends. The CDR3 is 14 amino acids. The CDR3 here is CASSQDLRGTEAFF. In nucleotides, the CDR3 is TGCGCCAGCAGCCAAGACTTGAGAGGGACTGAAGCTTTCTTT.

This chain links TRBV4-2 with TRBJ2-1; maybe TRBD1 (6 bases). In germline, CDR1 is LGHNA, CDR2 YNFKEQ. V was trimmed by 6 bases and J by 1 base, leaving 16 bases between them. There are 16 residues in the CDR3. The CDR3: CASSIIGGGSYNEQFF. The CDR3, as DNA: TGTGCCAGCAGTATAATAGGGGGTGGATCCTACAATGAGCAGTTCTTC.

V and J are TRBV7-9 and TRBJ2-7; a weak D match, TRBD1 (6 bases). The CDR3 covers 15 residues. V lost 6 bases, J lost 0 bases, and 15 bases lay in between. Germline CDR1 reads SEHNR; CDR2 reads FQNEAQ (reference sequence). CDR3 protein: CASRASGTSSYEQYF. The CDR3 DNA sequence: TGTGCCAGCAGGGCTTCCGGGACATCCTCCTACGAGCAGTACTTC.

This clone was seen a single time. This chain uses TRBV11-2 with TRBJ2-1; 7 positions match TRBD2. CDR3 length: 15 residues. Germline CDR1 is SGHAT and CDR2 is FQNNGV. The V and J ends lost 2 bases and 4 bases, in that order; junction bases with no gene match: 5. The CDR3: CASSLMGGRYNEQFF. CDR3 nucleotides: TGTGCCAGCAGCTTAATGGGCGGGAGATACAATGAGCAGTTCTTC. The full variable domain, its missing parts supplied by reference TRBV11-2 and TRBJ2-1, is EAGVAQSPRYKIIEKRQSVAFWCNPISGHATLYWYQQILGQGPKLLIQFQNNGVVDDSQLPKDRFSAERLKGVDSTLKIQPAKLEDSAVYLCASSLMGGRYNEQFFGPGTRLTVL.

There are a few counts of this clone. The rearrangement uses TRBV28 and TRBJ1-5, with D tentatively TRBD1 (6 bases). CDR1 is MDHEN, CDR2 SYDVKM, per germline. The length of the CDR3 is 15 residues. V dropped 3 bases and J dropped 4 bases, with 13 bases sitting between them. DNA of the CDR3: TGTGCCAGCAGTTTTGGCAGGGGAAGGAATCAGCCCCAGCATTTT. Encoded protein: CASSFGRGRNQPQHF. Full variable domain (rest looked up from reference TRBV28 and TRBJ1-5): DVKVTQSSRYLVKRTGEKVFLECVQDMDHENMFWYRQDPGLGLRLIYFSYDVKMKEKGDIPEGYSVSREKKERFSLILESASTNQTSMYLCASSFGRGRNQPQHFGDGTRLSIL.

The J gene is TRBJ1-5, the V gene TRBV7-8; TRBD1 might be the D (6 bases). From germline, CDR1 is SGHVS and CDR2 FQNEAQ. Trimming stripped 5 bases from V and 2 bases from J, with 16 bases between. The CDR3 has 16 residues. CDR3 sequence (DNA): TGTGCCAGCAGCCCCCGCGGGGGCTCGGGCAATCAGCCCCAGCATTTT. Its protein product is CASSPRGGSGNQPQHF.

The V and J genes are TRBV10-3 and TRBJ1-1; 9 bases are shared with TRBD1. The CDR3 spans 15 residues. J gave up 0 bases and V 3 bases, and 2 bases lay outside the gene matches. Germline-derived CDR1 and CDR2 are ENHRY and SYGVKD. The CDR3 is CAISDGTGLNTEAFF. CDR3 coding DNA: TGTGCCATCAGTGACGGGACAGGGCTGAACACTGAAGCTTTCTTT.

V gene TRBV24-1 combines with J gene TRBJ2-3, with D possibly matching TRBD2 (6 bases). The V end was cut by 4 bases, the J end by 6 bases, with 10 bases between. The CDR3 covers 13 residues. Germline-derived CDR1 and CDR2 are KGHDR and SFDVKD. In DNA, the CDR3 is TGTGCCACCAGTGACCACGCGGGGGATACGCAGTATTTT. Translation: CATSDHAGDTQYF.

There are a few counts of this clone. The V call is TRBV7-8, the J call TRBJ1-2; 9 bases line up with TRBD1. V was clipped by 4 bases and J by 4 bases; unmatched bases: 10. CDR1 is SGHVS, CDR2 FQNEAQ, per germline. This CDR3 has 16 residues. CDR3 bases: TGTGCCAGCAGCTCGGGACAGGGAGGGGTAGGCTATGGCTACACCTTC. This gives the protein CASSSGQGGVGYGYTF.

This clone occurred once. The J gene is TRBJ2-7, the V gene TRBV21-1; no DNA check was done on the table's D call, TRBD2. TRBV21-1 is a known pseudogene. This CDR3 region has 15 residues. The CDR3: CASSRVGGGPYEQYF. In DNA form, the CDR3 reads TGTGCCAGCAGCAGGGTAGGGGGGGGACCGTACGAGCAGTACTTC.

This rearrangement joins TRBV7-3 to TRBJ2-3, with 14 positions matching TRBD2. Germline assignment: CDR1 SGHTA and CDR2 FQGTGA. The CDR3 runs 17 residues. V lost 3 bases, J lost 5 bases, and 7 bases stayed unmatched. CDR3: CASSFGTSGSGQDTQYF. The CDR3, as DNA: TGTGCCAGCAGCTTCGGGACTAGCGGGAGTGGTCAAGATACGCAGTATTTT.

This chain joins TRBV3-1 (or the pseudogene TRBV3-2) and TRBJ2-7; D gene ambiguous. Trimming stripped 6 bases from V and 2 bases from J, with 8 bases between. The V gene's germline CDR1 is LGHDT and CDR2 YNNKEL (reference sequence). CDR3 length equals 12 residues. CDR3 in DNA: TGTGCCAGCAGTCACACCCCCTACGAGCAGTACTTC. Translated, it gives CASSHTPYEQYF.

J is TRBJ1-4 and V is TRBV21-1; the table's TRBD1 call for D was not verified on the DNA. TRBV21-1 is flagged as a pseudogene. This CDR3 contains 15 residues. The CDR3 region has the DNA TGTGCCAGCACCAGCAGGGGGCTGGAGGATGAAAAACTGTTTTTT. Translating gives CASTSRGLEDEKLFF.